This T cell receptor beta chain was sequenced during a study of shared clonotypes between healthy human individuals (dated by TCRdb to 2018 to 2020). About the full investigation: The cohort comprised a couple of women and a few men aged 18 to 49 years. For each donor, three plates each were used for CD4 naive and CD4 memory, two plates were used for CD8 naive, and one plate was used for CD8 memory. The study deeply sequenced blood TCR repertoires of several healthy adults to estimate repertoire size and the extent of clonotype sharing between individuals. To increase sequencing depth and limit assay-specific biases, TCR repertoire library preparation and sequencing were carried out by different laboratories using diverse techniques. Between about 0.8 and 9 billion PBMCs per donor were obtained by leukapheresis.

Donors were healthy HIV-negative adults with no recently reported acute infections or vaccinations. All donors were Caucasian adults living in Nashville, Tennessee, USA. Magnetic negative selection was used to enrich CD4+ T cells, after which naive cells were positively selected on CD45RA and the negative fraction became the memory subset. After blood collection by leukapheresis, PBMCs were isolated using Ficoll-Histopaque density gradient centrifugation and then cryopreserved in the vapor phase of liquid nitrogen. Analytical flow cytometry was used to check the purity and quantity of every magnetically sorted T cell population. From each sorted fraction, genomic DNA was isolated and quantified by UV absorbance on a Nanodrop 2000c. TCR CDR3 regions were amplified from genomic DNA by multiplex PCR using the deep immunoSEQ assay. For each cell subset, the extracted genomic DNA was distributed evenly across all wells of several immunoSEQ 96-well plates, and each plate served as one replicate. For sorted subsets, roughly 200 ng genomic DNA, equal to 25,000 to 35,000 T cell genomes, was loaded into each replicate PCR. The purified libraries were quantified using a Qubit 3.0 fluorometer, sized with a Bioanalyzer 2100, and then quantified again using the KAPA Library Quantification kit. Every immunoSEQ 96-well plate was sequenced on a separate single-read 150-cycle Illumina NextSeq 550 flow cell. The authors' analysis ran thus. Because only junctional sequences without quality scores were contained in the immunoSEQ output, filtering matching that applied to full-length reads could not be performed. Sequences were annotated with PyIR, a Python wrapper for IgBLAST v1.9, and V/J genes and CDR3 were assigned using IMGT germline references. Any read was removed if the V/J assignment was weak (E-value above 1e-6), the CDR3 was missing, or the read contained stop codons, out-of-frame junctions, or ambiguous translated residues. V3J clonotypes were defined as sequences sharing the same inferred V gene, J gene, and CDR3 amino acid sequence. Percentage overlap between repertoires was computed as shared unique clonotypes divided by the size of the smaller repertoire. Richness of each repertoire was evaluated using RTK rarefaction, the Chao1 estimator, and Recon v2.1 estimates of unobserved clonotypes. Generation probabilities for all TCRbeta clonotypes obtained by the gDNA method from several donors were computed using OLGA. TCRdb mirrors the immuneACCESS table, restricted to in-frame sequences. Some clones are absent from its copies; in checked studies, under half trace to an unresolved V gene, and the reason for the others is unknown. The DNA was the basis for D and trimming; V, J and clone size are from that table. The sample table records 2 million to 3 million clones; 93% of these occur just once. The top ten clonotypes cover more than 0.35% of the sample.

This clone was found once. Its binding antigen is unknown. Within one base of it there is no much larger clone, and no base qualities were kept. Results and caveats for the whole study, not just this receptor: Even with the large sequencing depth, rarefaction of the sorted-subset datasets indicated that sequencing was incomplete. Compared with non-shared clonotypes, the clonotypes found in all four sorted-subset donors had higher generation probabilities. When several donors were compared, the shared fraction of clonotypes was roughly 4.8% for naive CD4, less than 4% for naive CD8, more than 2% for memory CD4, and 0.3% to 0.5% for memory CD8. The genetic and exposure-history diversity represented was limited by the small number of donors. Naive subsets generally had larger estimated clonotype richness than memory subsets. Pairwise subsampling indicated that sequencing depth was expected to affect the degree of clonotype sharing among donors. Sampling was limited to blood, and TCR repertoires in tissue likely differ from TCR repertoires in blood.

Measured from the cysteine to the phenylalanine, the CDR3 is 16 residues long. CDR3 DNA is the only sequence kept; it has 48 bases, read in frame from the first base. Reading the germline V gene (reference sequence) gives CDR1 LNHNV and CDR2 YYDKDF. Relative to germline, V is 2 bases shorter and J is 3 bases shorter, with 11 bases between their ends. In this chain, TRBV15 is recombined with TRBJ1-6; 5 matching bases give a weak D call of TRBD1. The sequencing input was naive CD4+ T cells from PBMCs. Read against the paper, the sample's cell subset or site label means: CD45RA+ positively selected. The TCR originated in a man younger than 35 in good health. Some clones in this sample may be carry-over from other donors' samples. The CDR3 amino acid sequence is: CATSRSTGLYNSPLHF. The base sequence is TGTGCCACCAGCAGATCTACAGGCCTCTATAATTCACCCCTCCACTTT.